Here is one T cell receptor (beta chain) with its context. Antigen unknown. The PCR made use of 60 Vbeta and 13 Jbeta primers. Sequenced by immunoSEQ multiplex PCR; TCRdb stores in-frame clones only, minus some. There are 95,000 to 120,000 clones in the sample; roughly 70% occur only once, and roughly 8.3% lies in the top ten. The sample originates from a study of cytomegalovirus exposure and HLA in healthy donors. The CDR3 loop spans 13 amino acids. CDR1 is MNHEY and CDR2 is SVGAGI in the germline V gene. The V and J ends lost 6 bases and 3 bases respectively, with 9 bases between them. Overall study results and limits: When a later analysis was performed, an Asian-associated ancestry cluster reportedly had fewer N-insertions than the approximately 690-donor mean. Later analysis associated a missense DCLRE1C variant with TCR beta V- and J-gene trimming. Associated with cytomegalovirus, according to the listing, were around 160 TCR beta chains.

The rearrangement links TRBV6-5 to TRBJ1-5; maybe TRBD1 (5 bases). The TCR was taken from a man younger than 30 in good health and CMV-seropositive. Input material: PBMCs. CDR3 nucleotide sequence: TGTGCCAGCAGCAGGGTTATCAATCAGCCCCAGCATTTT. Amino acid sequence: CASSRVINQPQHF.